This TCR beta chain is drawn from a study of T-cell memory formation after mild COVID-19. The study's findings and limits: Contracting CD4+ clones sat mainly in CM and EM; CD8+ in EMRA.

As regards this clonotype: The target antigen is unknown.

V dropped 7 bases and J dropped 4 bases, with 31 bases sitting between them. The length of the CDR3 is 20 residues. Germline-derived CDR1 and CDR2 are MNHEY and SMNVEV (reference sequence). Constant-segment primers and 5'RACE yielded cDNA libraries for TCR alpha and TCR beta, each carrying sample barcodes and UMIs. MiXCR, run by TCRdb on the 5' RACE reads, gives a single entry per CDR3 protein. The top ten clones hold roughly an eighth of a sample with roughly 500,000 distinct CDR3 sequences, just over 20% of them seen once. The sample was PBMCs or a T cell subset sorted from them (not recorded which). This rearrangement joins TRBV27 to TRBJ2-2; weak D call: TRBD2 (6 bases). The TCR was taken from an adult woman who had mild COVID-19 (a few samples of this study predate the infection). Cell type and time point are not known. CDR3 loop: CASKWVASRLAGGSTGELFF. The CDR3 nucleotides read TGTGCCAGCAAATGGGTAGCAAGCCGGCTAGCTGGAGGGAGCACCGGGGAGCTGTTTTTT.